The 7 T cell receptor beta chains below all came from one sample that was sequenced in a study of cytomegalovirus exposure and HLA in healthy donors. In the PCR, 60 Vbeta and 13 Jbeta primers were used. Profiled with immunoSEQ multiplex PCR; TCRdb holds only in-frame clones, not every one. The sample lists about 150,000 clones, roughly 80% occurring once. Input material: PBMCs. The origin of the receptors is a woman aged 45 to 65 in good health and CMV-seropositive.

The genes are TRBV19 and TRBJ1-2; the D is unclear. The CDR3 consists of 17 residues. V shed 6 bases and J shed 2 bases, with 22 bases lying between them. CDR1 and CDR2 (germline): LNHDA, SQIVND (reference sequence). The CDR3 DNA reads as TGTGCCAGTAGCGACTACCCCGGAGGGTTTGCCAACTATGGCTACACCTTC. Protein sequence: CASSDYPGGFANYGYTF.

DNA of the CDR3: TGTGCCAGCAGTGTCAGGGCAGAAAAACTGTTTTTT. Protein sequence: CASSVRAEKLFF. The gene calls are TRBV2 and TRBJ1-4; tentative D call: TRBD1 (5 bases). CDR1 is SNHLY, CDR2 FYNNEI, per germline. This CDR3 has 12 amino acids. V shed 4 bases and J shed 8 bases, with 8 bases lying between them. Full variable domain (remainder filled in from reference TRBV2 and TRBJ1-4): EPEVTQTPSHQVTQMGQEVILRCVPISNHLYFYWYRQILGQKVEFLVSFYNNEISEKSEIFDDQFSVERPDGSNFTLKIRSTKLEDSAMYFCASSVRAEKLFFGSGTQLSVL.

This chain connects TRBV5-4 to TRBJ2-5; D gene uncertain. TRBJ2-7 explains the end of the DNA better; the J call may be wrong. The CDR3 has 12 amino acids. CDR1 and CDR2 (germline): SGHNT, YYREEE (reference sequence). In DNA form, the CDR3 reads TGTGCCAGCAGCTTTGAAGCCTACGAGCAGTACTTC. Its translation: CASSFEAYEQYF.

This chain connects TRBV6-1 to TRBJ1-2; 9 bases fit TRBD1. V lost 4 bases, J lost 1 base, and 10 bases stayed unmatched. The germline CDR1 and CDR2 sequences are MNHNS and SASEGT. The CDR3 length is 17 residues. As DNA, the CDR3 is TGTGCCAGCAGTGTCGGGACAGGGCTAACTATTAACTATGGCTACACCTTC. Residues: CASSVGTGLTINYGYTF.

The chain is built from TRBV29-1 and TRBJ1-5; D might be TRBD1 (5 bases). Trimming stripped 7 bases from V and 2 bases from J, with 9 bases between. In germline, CDR1 is SQVTM, CDR2 ANQGSEA. The CDR3 is made up of 12 amino acids. Here the CDR3 DNA reads TGCAGCGCAGGGAATCGCAATCAGCCCCAGCATTTT. Its translation: CSAGNRNQPQHF.

This clone was observed a single time. The chain links TRBV30 to TRBJ1-1, with no clear D. The CDR3 is 15 residues long. From germline, CDR1 is GTSNPN and CDR2 SVGIG (reference sequence). The V end was cut by 2 bases, the J end by 1 base, with 14 bases between. The CDR3 DNA reads as TGTGCCTGGAGTACTAACTCATTTGAGAACACTGAAGCTTTCTTT. Amino acid sequence: CAWSTNSFENTEAFF.

This clone was seen more than once but under ten times. The junction departs from the called germline gene at one end, perhaps through a read error. This chain uses TRBV15 with TRBJ2-7, with D unresolved. This CDR3 has 16 residues. Germline V gene lookup returns CDR1 LNHNV and CDR2 YYDKDF (reference sequence). The CDR3 loop reads CATSKPDNLRPHEQYF. The CDR3 nucleotides are TGTGCCACCAGCAAACCAGACAACTTAAGACCTCACGAACAGTACTTC.